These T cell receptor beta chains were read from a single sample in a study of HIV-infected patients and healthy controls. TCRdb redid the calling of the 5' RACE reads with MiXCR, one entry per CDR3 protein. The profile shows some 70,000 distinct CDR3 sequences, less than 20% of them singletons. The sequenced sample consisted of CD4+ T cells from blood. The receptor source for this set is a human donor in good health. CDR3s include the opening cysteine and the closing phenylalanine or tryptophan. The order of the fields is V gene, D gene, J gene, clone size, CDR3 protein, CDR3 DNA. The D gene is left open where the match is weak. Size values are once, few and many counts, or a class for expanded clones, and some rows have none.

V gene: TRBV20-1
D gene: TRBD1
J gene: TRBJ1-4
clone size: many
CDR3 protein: CSARRRTGGYNEKLFF
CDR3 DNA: TGCAGTGCACGCCGCAGGACAGGGGGTTATAATGAAAAACTGTTTTTT

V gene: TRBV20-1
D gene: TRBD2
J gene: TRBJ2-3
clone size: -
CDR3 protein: CSARTSGTDTQYF
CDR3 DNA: TGCAGTGCTAGGACTAGCGGGACAGATACGCAGTATTTT

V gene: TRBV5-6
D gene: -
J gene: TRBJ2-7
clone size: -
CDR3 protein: CASSLVPQGGEQYF
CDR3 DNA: TGTGCCAGCAGCTTGGTCCCCCAGGGGGGCGAGCAGTACTTC

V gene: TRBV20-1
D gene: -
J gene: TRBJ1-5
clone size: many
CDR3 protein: CSARDSNSNQPQHF
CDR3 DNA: TGCAGTGCTAGGGACAGTAATAGCAATCAGCCCCAGCATTTT

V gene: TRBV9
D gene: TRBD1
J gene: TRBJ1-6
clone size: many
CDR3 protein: CASSVTGGDSPLHF
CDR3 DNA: TGTGCCAGCAGCGTTACAGGGGGCGACTCACCCCTCCACTTT

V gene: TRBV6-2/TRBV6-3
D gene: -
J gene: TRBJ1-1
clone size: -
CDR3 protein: CASSYTQLSTEAFF
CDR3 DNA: TGTGCCAGCAGTTACACTCAACTCAGTACTGAAGCTTTCTTT

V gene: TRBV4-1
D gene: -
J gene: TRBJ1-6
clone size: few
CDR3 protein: CASSQESANSPLHF
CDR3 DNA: TGCGCCAGCAGCCAAGAATCAGCCAATTCACCCCTCCACTTT

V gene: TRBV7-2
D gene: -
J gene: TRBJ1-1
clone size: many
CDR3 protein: CASSSRPAGGEAFF
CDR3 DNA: TGTGCCAGCAGCTCCCGACCGGCGGGAGGTGAAGCTTTCTTT

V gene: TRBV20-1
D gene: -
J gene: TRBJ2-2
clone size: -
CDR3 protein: CSARRRSSPGELFF
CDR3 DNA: TGCAGTGCTAGGAGGCGGTCCTCTCCAGGGGAGCTGTTTTTT

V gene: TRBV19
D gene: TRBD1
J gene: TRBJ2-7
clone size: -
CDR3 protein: CASSIAAGQGYHEQYF
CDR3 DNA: TGTGCCAGTAGTATAGCCGCGGGACAGGGGTATCACGAGCAGTACTTC

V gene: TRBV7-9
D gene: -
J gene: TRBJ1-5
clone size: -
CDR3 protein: CASSFGHANQPQHF
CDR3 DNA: TGTGCCAGCAGCTTCGGGCACGCCAATCAGCCCCAGCATTTT

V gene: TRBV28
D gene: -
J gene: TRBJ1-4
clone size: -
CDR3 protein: CASRAGSNDEKLFF
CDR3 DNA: TGTGCCAGCAGAGCTGGGAGCAACGATGAAAAACTGTTTTTT

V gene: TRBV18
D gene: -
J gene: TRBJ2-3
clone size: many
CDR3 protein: CASSPNGGPTGDTQYF
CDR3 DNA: TGTGCCAGCTCACCGAACGGGGGCCCAACTGGGGATACGCAGTATTTT

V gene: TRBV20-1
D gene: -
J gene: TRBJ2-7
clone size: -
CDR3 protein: CSMTDGGGEQYF
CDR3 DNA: TGCAGTATGACGGATGGAGGGGGCGAGCAGTACTTC

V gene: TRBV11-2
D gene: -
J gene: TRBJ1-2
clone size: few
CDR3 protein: CASSLVDGGYTF
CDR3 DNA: TGTGCCAGCAGCTTAGTGGATGGAGGCTACACCTTC

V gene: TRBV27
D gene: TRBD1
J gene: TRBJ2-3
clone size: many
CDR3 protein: CASSLSGQGSSGAVNTQYF
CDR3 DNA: TGTGCCAGCAGTTTGTCGGGACAGGGGAGTTCGGGTGCTGTGAATACGCAGTATTTT

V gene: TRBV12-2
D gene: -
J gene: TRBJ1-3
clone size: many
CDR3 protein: CASRCGMTSGSGNTIYF
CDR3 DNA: TGTGCAAGTCGCTGCGGGATGACAAGCGGCTCTGGAAACACCATATATTTT

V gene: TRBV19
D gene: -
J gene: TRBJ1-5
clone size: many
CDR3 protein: CASSIDLGVGQPQHF
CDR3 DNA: TGTGCCAGTAGTATAGATCTGGGGGTCGGTCAGCCCCAGCATTTT

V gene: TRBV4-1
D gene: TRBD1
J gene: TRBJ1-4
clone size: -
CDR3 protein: CASRNAPTGGSNKKLFF
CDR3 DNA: TGCGCCAGCAGAAATGCACCGACAGGGGGATCTAATAAAAAACTGTTTTTT

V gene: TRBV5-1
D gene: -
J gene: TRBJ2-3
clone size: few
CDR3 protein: CASSWNPGTDTQYF
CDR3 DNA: TGCGCCAGCAGCTGGAATCCGGGCACAGATACGCAGTATTTT

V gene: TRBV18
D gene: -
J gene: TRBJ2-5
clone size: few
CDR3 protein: CASSPRNVQETQYF
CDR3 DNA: TGTGCCAGCTCACCCCGTAACGTCCAAGAGACCCAGTACTTC

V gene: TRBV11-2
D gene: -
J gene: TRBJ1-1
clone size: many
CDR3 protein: CASSLEPQGAEAFF
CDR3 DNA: TGTGCCAGCAGCTTAGAGCCGCAAGGGGCTGAAGCTTTCTTT

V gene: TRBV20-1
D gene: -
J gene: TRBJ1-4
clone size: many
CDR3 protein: CSAADGDRAGKLFF
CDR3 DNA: TGCAGTGCCGCGGACGGAGACCGTGCGGGAAAACTGTTTTTT

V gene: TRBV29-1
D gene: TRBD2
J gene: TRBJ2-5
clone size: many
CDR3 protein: CSVGYQGGETQYF
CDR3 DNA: TGCAGCGTTGGTTATCAGGGAGGGGAGACCCAGTACTTC

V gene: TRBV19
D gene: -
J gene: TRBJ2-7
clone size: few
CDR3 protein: CASSIARGAYEQYF
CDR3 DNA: TGTGCCAGTAGTATTGCAAGGGGGGCCTACGAGCAGTACTTC

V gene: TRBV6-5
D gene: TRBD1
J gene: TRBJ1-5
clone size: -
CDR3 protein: CASRPDRGHQPQHF
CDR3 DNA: TGTGCCAGCAGGCCCGACAGGGGGCATCAGCCCCAGCATTTT

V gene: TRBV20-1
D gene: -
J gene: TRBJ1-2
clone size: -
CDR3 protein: CSAPRPILNYGYTF
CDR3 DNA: TGCAGTGCACCGAGACCGATACTTAACTATGGCTACACCTTC

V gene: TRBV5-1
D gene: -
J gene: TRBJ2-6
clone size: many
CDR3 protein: CASSLEGSSGANVLTF
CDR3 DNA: TGCGCCAGCAGCTTAGAGGGCTCCTCTGGGGCCAACGTCCTGACTTTC

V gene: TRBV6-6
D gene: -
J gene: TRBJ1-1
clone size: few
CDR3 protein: CASSYSRGIGTEAFF
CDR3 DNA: TGTGCCAGCAGTTACTCAAGAGGCATCGGCACTGAAGCTTTCTTT

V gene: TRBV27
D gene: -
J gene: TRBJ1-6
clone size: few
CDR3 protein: CASSSQQFSPLHF
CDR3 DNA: TGTGCCAGCAGTTCCCAACAGTTTTCACCCCTCCACTTT

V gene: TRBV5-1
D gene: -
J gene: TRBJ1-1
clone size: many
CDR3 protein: CASSFRGKDAEAFF
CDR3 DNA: TGCGCCAGCAGCTTCCGGGGGAAAGACGCTGAAGCTTTCTTT